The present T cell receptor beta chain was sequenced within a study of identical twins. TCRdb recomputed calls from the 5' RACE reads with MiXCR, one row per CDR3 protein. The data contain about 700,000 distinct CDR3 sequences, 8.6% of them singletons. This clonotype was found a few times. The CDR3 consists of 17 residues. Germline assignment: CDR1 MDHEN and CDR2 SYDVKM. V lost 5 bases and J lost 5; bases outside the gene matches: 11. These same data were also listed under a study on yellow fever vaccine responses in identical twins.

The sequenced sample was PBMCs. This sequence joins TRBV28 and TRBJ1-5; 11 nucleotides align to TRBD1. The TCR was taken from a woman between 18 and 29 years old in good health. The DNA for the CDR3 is TGTGCCAGCAGTGCTCTCAAGGGACAGGGGGTCTATCAGCCCCAGCATTTT. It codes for CASSALKGQGVYQPQHF.